The T cell receptor beta chain described here comes from a study of cytomegalovirus exposure and HLA in healthy donors. Details on this clone: The antigen is unknown.

This CDR3 spans 13 amino acids. The primer mix had 60 Vbeta and 13 Jbeta primers. The assay was immunoSEQ multiplex PCR, and TCRdb's table has in-frame clones only and misses some. The data contain 110,000 to 150,000 clones, approximately 70% of them singletons. Study results and caveats: In vitro data verified a few CMV-associated chains as specific for CMV antigens. Several of the most significant clusters appeared, in a later analysis, to be linked to common viral pathogens. Listed as cytomegalovirus-associated were 150 to 200 TCR beta chains. The classifier, whose performance was assessed in both the original and validation cohorts, reportedly diagnosed cytomegalovirus status with high specificity and sensitivity.

The sample taken for sequencing was PBMCs. The chain is built from TRBV21-1 and TRBJ2-1; the D call in the table, TRBD1, was not verified against the DNA. TRBV21-1 is labeled a pseudogene. This TCR was sampled from a human donor in good health. The chain's CDR3 is CASGRQGDTEQFF. CDR3 coding DNA: TGTGCCAGCGGGAGACAGGGGGATACTGAGCAGTTCTTC.